This T cell receptor (beta chain) was retrieved from a study of blood T cell repertoires in COVID-19. Across the whole study: Samples of COVID-19 (acute and convalescent) were obtained from the United States, Italy and Spain.

The CDR3 has 16 amino acids. V dropped 0 bases and J dropped 8; count of bases not matched to a gene: 7. From germline, CDR1 is LNHDA and CDR2 SQIVND (reference sequence). TCRdb's copy holds only in-frame clones and misses some; the assay was immunoSEQ multiplex PCR. The data contain roughly 45,000 clones, approximately 93% of them seen just once; the ten biggest clones take up 0.9% to 1.1%. This clone was recorded only once. Input material: peripheral blood. This sequence originates from a man in his sixties with COVID-19, enrolled during active disease. This sequence joins TRBV19 and TRBJ2-2, with TRBD1 matching 9 bases. The CDR3 DNA follows: TGTGCCAGTAGTATAGATAGGGGACAGGGAGTTGGGGAGCTGTTTTTT. Amino acid sequence: CASSIDRGQGVGELFF.